A single sample gave rise to the 16 T cell receptor beta chains below, sequenced in a study of neurological immune-mediated disorders. TCRdb passed the 5' RACE reads through MiXCR, listing each CDR3 protein once. The repertoire includes approximately 48,000 distinct CDR3 sequences, about 9.3% of them detected once, and approximately 5% sits in the top ten. Sequenced: PBMCs. These TCRs come from a man in his 70s with HTLV-1-associated myelopathy (HAM/TSP).

This clonotype occurred many times. The J gene is TRBJ1-4, the V gene TRBV20-1; a weak D match, TRBD1 (5 bases). Germline V gives CDR1 DFQATT, CDR2 SNEGSKA (reference sequence). Trimming left V 0 bases short and J 4 bases short, with 12 bases between. This CDR3 contains 15 residues. The CDR3 is CSAREPRQGNEKLFF. DNA for the CDR3: TGCAGTGCTAGAGAGCCCAGGCAGGGTAATGAAAAACTGTTTTTT.

This chain connects TRBV12-3 or TRBV12-4 to TRBJ1-4, with unresolved D. V was clipped by 0 bases and J by 9 bases, with 17 bases between them. The CDR3 spans 16 residues. As DNA, the CDR3 is TGTGCCAGCAGTTTAGCGGGCCAGGTGGCTGGTCAAAAACTGTTTTTT. Its translation: CASSLAGQVAGQKLFF.

The sample holds many counts of this clonotype. The J gene is TRBJ1-5, the V gene TRBV7-2; D is uncertain. CDR1 and CDR2 (germline): SGHTA, FQGNSA. V was pared by 6 bases and J by 0 bases, with 6 bases between. CDR3 length equals 13 residues. The CDR3 is CASRGSSNQPQHF. CDR3 coding DNA: TGTGCCAGCAGGGGGTCTAGCAATCAGCCCCAGCATTTT.

The table lists this clonotype with many counts. The chain carries TRBV7-6 and TRBJ2-2; no firm D call. V was shortened by 5 bases and J by 6 bases, with 13 bases between the two germline ends. Per the germline V gene, CDR1 is SGHVS and CDR2 is FNYEAQ. The CDR3 contains 14 residues. The CDR3 sequence is CASSPDWAAGELFF. The CDR3, as DNA: TGTGCCAGCAGCCCCGATTGGGCCGCCGGGGAGCTGTTTTTT.

In its sample, this clonotype was seen many times. This chain's CDR3 is CASGLGAGGFTDTQYF. The CDR3, as DNA: TGTGCCAGCGGTCTAGGGGCGGGAGGTTTCACAGATACGCAGTATTTT. The rearrangement links TRBV27 to TRBJ2-3, with 8 bases aligning to TRBD2. From germline, CDR1 is MNHEY and CDR2 SMNVEV (reference sequence). The CDR3 is 16 amino acids. V was clipped by 8 bases and J by 2 bases; unmatched bases: 12.

About this clonotype itself: This sequence may be a read error, since a much larger clone differs from it by one base. The rearrangement links TRBV2 to TRBJ2-1; TRBD2 is a possible D gene (6 bases). Germline assignment: CDR1 SNHLY and CDR2 FYNNEI. The CDR3 runs 11 residues. The CDR3 sequence is CTSLGSVEQFF. DNA of the CDR3: TGTACCTCCCTCGGGAGTGTTGAGCAGTTCTTC.

This clonotype was recorded at least ten times. The J gene is TRBJ2-7, the V gene TRBV5-1, with 7 bases that match TRBD1. Germline CDR1 and CDR2: SGHRS and YFSETQ. V shed 5 bases, J shed 4 bases, and the junction held 9 bases outside the gene matches. The CDR3 has 14 amino acids. For the CDR3, the DNA is TGCGCCAGCAGGAAACCGGGACAGACTTACGAGCAGTACTTC. This sequence encodes CASRKPGQTYEQYF. Complete variable domain (other parts from reference TRBV5-1 and TRBJ2-7): KAGVTQTPRYLIKTRGQQVTLSCSPISGHRSVSWYQQTPGQGLQFLFEYFSETQRNKGNFPGRFSGRQFSNSRSEMNVSTLELGDSALYLCASRKPGQTYEQYFGPGTRLTVT.

This clonotype was detected only a few times. The chain couples TRBV9 to TRBJ2-1; D may be TRBD2 (6 bases). The V end lost 0 bases, the J end lost 3 bases, and 13 bases lay between the germline ends. This CDR3 has 16 residues. Germline-derived CDR1 and CDR2 are SGDLS and YYNGEE. As DNA, the CDR3 is TGTGCCAGCAGCGTAGGGGGAGGAGAGTACTACAATGAGCAGTTCTTC. This translates into CASSVGGGEYYNEQFF.

This clonotype was observed many times. This chain connects TRBV5-5 to TRBJ2-3; TRBD2 matches 7 bases. The V gene's germline CDR1 is SGHKS and CDR2 YYEKEE (reference sequence). This CDR3 comprises 15 residues. Trimming took 2 bases from V and 2 from J; bases not matched to a gene: 5. The CDR3 is CASSFGGGVTDTQYF. The CDR3 DNA is TGTGCCAGCAGCTTTGGCGGGGGAGTCACAGATACGCAGTATTTT. The full variable domain, completed using reference TRBV5-5 and TRBJ2-3, is DAGVTQSPTHLIKTRGQQVTLRCSPISGHKSVSWYQQVLGQGPQFIFQYYEKEERGRGNFPDRFSARQFPNYSSELNVNALLLGDSALYLCASSFGGGVTDTQYFGPGTRLTVL.

This clonotype was counted many times. V is TRBV20-1 and J is TRBJ1-3; TRBD1 matches 8 bases. After removal of 6 bases from V and 6 bases from J, the junction contained 7 bases not matched to a gene. The germline CDR1 and CDR2 sequences are DFQATT and SNEGSKA (reference sequence). This CDR3 has 13 residues. The CDR3 sequence: CSALDRAVNTIYF. The CDR3 DNA sequence: TGCAGTGCGCTGGACAGGGCTGTAAACACCATATATTTT.

Turning to this clonotype: This may arise from a read error, as a much more abundant clone is one base away. The chain combines TRBV20-1 with TRBJ2-7, with unresolved D. The CDR3 sequence is 11 residues long. V was pared by 3 bases and J by 2 bases, with 5 bases between. The germline V gene has CDR1 DFQATT and CDR2 SNEGSKA (reference sequence). The CDR3 sequence: CSASGTYEQYF. The CDR3 nucleotides are TGCAGTGCTAGCGGAACCTACGAGCAGTACTTC.

V and J are TRBV29-1 and TRBJ2-6, with D perhaps matching TRBD1 (6 bases). Per germline, CDR1 SQVTM and CDR2 ANQGSEA. Deletions cut 4 bases from V and 12 bases from J, with 19 bases between. CDR3 length: 14 amino acids. CDR3 bases: TGCAGCGTTGGGGGGCGCTCTGGGGGCAGCGTCCTGACTTTC. This translates into CSVGGRSGGSVLTF.

This clonotype came up many times. This chain connects TRBV12-3 or TRBV12-4 to TRBJ1-1; no definite D call. V was clipped by 6 bases and J by 2 bases, with 13 bases between them. The CDR3 is 14 residues long. DNA of the CDR3: TGTGCCAGCAGGTCGGTGGGAGAAAACACTGAAGCTTTCTTT. This translates into CASRSVGENTEAFF.

This clonotype was recorded at least ten times. The V and J genes are TRBV15 and TRBJ2-1; D ambiguous. Germline values: CDR1 LNHNV, CDR2 YYDKDF (reference sequence). Trimming removed 5 bases at V and 6 bases at J, with 11 bases between. The CDR3 covers 13 residues. CDR3 region: CATSSGLANEQFF. CDR3 nucleotides: TGTGCCACCAGCTCCGGCCTGGCCAATGAGCAGTTCTTC.

This clonotype was recorded at least ten times. The chain has TRBV7-2 and TRBJ1-3; D is ambiguous. Trimming shortened V by 2 bases and J by 0 bases, and 8 bases separated the two germline ends. The germline gives CDR1 SGHTA, CDR2 FQGNSA. The CDR3 runs to 15 residues. The CDR3 loop reads CASSLMGDSGNTIYF. CDR3 in DNA: TGTGCCAGCAGCTTAATGGGCGACTCTGGAAACACCATATATTTT.

This clonotype was picked up many times. The V call is TRBV7-2, the J call TRBJ2-7; TRBD1 is a possible D gene (5 bases). The CDR3 sequence is 12 residues long. Germline CDR1 reads SGHTA; CDR2 reads FQGNSA. V was cut by 5 bases and J by 0 bases, with 5 bases left in between. CDR3 amino acids: CASSQGSYEQYF. CDR3 DNA: TGTGCCAGCAGCCAGGGCTCCTACGAGCAGTACTTC.